This T cell receptor beta chain derives from a study of T cell changes during pregnancy in multiple sclerosis (dated by TCRdb to the late 2010s). Study-level background: The study examined how the T cell repertoire changed over the course of pregnancy in women with multiple sclerosis.

The CDR3 holds 12 amino acids from the cysteine to the phenylalanine. Only the CDR3 part of the read is kept: 36 bases, read in frame from the first base. V gives up 3 bases and J gives up 7 bases, and the segment between their germline ends measures 7 bases. Reading the germline V gene gives CDR1 MDHEN and CDR2 SYDVKM. The method behind the library was the immunoSEQ multiplex PCR assay. TCRdb took this table from immuneACCESS and kept in-frame rearrangements with V and J called. Such tables lack part of the clones; where checked against another copy, unresolved V genes explain under half of the gap, and the rest is unexplained. The sample includes around 50,000 clones, with 92% observed a single time. 0.16% of the sample comes from the top ten. About this clone: The antigen it binds to is not known. No much larger clonotype is one base removed from it; base qualities were not supplied.

The sequenced sample was CD4+ T cells from peripheral blood mononuclear cells, obtained after pregnancy. The TCR originated in a female donor in good health, enrolled as a control in a pregnancy study. The V gene is TRBV28 and the J gene is TRBJ2-4, with TRBD2 perhaps the D gene, on 5 matching bases. The DNA is TGTGCCAGCAGTTTTGGCGGGAACATTCAGTACTTC. Its protein reads: CASSFGGNIQYF.